Listed below are T cell receptor beta chains from one sample, sequenced in a study of T cell responses to AZD1222 COVID-19 vaccine. The protocol was immunoSEQ multiplex PCR, while the TCRdb copy is restricted to in-frame clones and leaves out a portion. The sample has about 86,000 clones, around nine tenths seen once. Specimen: peripheral blood, collected on day 0 of AZD1222 vaccination. The receptors stem from an adult in good health. CDR3s include the opening cysteine and the closing phenylalanine or tryptophan. D genes are given only for firm matches. For some rows the clone size is stated as once, few or many, or as a class when expanded; others skip it.

abundance,j_gene,v_gene,d_gene,CDR3nt,CDR3aa
.,TRBJ2-5,TRBV3-1/TRBV3-2,TRBD2,TGTGCCAGCAGCCAAGGAGGGACTATCTCCCAGACCCAGTACTTC,CASSQGGTISQTQYF
.,TRBJ2-1,TRBV5-1,TRBD2,TGCGCCAGCAGCTTGGAAGGCGGGAGCTCCTACAATGAGCAGTTCTTC,CASSLEGGSSYNEQFF
.,TRBJ2-2,TRBV27,.,TGTGCCAGCAGTGCGATCGACAGGCCCGGGGAGCTGTTTTTT,CASSAIDRPGELFF
.,TRBJ1-3,TRBV6-5,.,TGTGCCAGCAGCTCGACCCGTTATTCTGGAAACACCATATATTTT,CASSSTRYSGNTIYF
.,TRBJ2-3,TRBV19,TRBD2,TGTGCCAGTAGGGGCCGAGCGGGGGGGCCCACAGATACGCAGTATTTT,CASRGRAGGPTDTQYF
.,TRBJ1-5,TRBV10-3,.,TGTGCCAATGGGCGGGAGGGTCAGCCCCAGCATTTT,CANGREGQPQHF
.,TRBJ1-2,TRBV2,.,TGTGCCAGCAGTCCGCTTGGGGGTGGCTACACCTTC,CASSPLGGGYTF
few,TRBJ2-7,TRBV5-4,.,TGTGCCAGCAGCGGGGGTCTGGGGACGGGGAACGAGCAGTACTTC,CASSGGLGTGNEQYF
.,TRBJ2-1,TRBV27,TRBD2,TGTGCCAGCAGTCCAACACTAGCGGGGTCCGCAAAGCAGTTCTTC,CASSPTLAGSAKQFF
.,TRBJ1-2,TRBV6-5,TRBD1,TGTGCCAGCAGTTGGGGAACAGGGGGGGGTGGCTACACCTTC,CASSWGTGGGGYTF
large,TRBJ2-1,TRBV7-9,TRBD2,TGTGCCAGCAGCTTAGGGTTGACTAGCGGTTACAATGAGCAGTTCTTC,CASSLGLTSGYNEQFF
.,TRBJ2-7,TRBV11-2,TRBD1,TGTGCCAGCAGCTTAGACCGAAGGCAGGGGGCCTACGAGCAGTACTTC,CASSLDRRQGAYEQYF
.,TRBJ2-7,TRBV27,.,TGTGCCAGCAGAAGACTAGGCCGAGACGAGCAGTACTTC,CASRRLGRDEQYF
.,TRBJ2-7,TRBV28,TRBD2,TGTGCCAGCAGTACAGCGGGACTCCCCTACGAGCAGTACTTC,CASSTAGLPYEQYF